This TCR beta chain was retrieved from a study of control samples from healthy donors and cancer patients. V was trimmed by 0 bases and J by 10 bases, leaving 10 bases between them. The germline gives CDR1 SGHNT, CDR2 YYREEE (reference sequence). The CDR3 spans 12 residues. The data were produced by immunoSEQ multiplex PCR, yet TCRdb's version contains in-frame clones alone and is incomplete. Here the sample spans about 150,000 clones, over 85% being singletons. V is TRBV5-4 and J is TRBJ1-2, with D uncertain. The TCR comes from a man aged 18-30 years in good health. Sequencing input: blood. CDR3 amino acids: CASSLGRMDYTF. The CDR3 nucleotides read TGTGCCAGCAGCTTGGGGAGGATGGACTACACCTTC.